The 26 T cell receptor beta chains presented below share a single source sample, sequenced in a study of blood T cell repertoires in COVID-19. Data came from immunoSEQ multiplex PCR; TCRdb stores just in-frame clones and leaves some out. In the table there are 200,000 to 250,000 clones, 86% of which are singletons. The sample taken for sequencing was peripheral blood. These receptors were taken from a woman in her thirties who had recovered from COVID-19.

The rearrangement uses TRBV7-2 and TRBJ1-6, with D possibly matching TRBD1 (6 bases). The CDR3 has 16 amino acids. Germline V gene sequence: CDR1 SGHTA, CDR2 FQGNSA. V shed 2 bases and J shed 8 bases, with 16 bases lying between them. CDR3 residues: CASSLWAGDPDSPLHF. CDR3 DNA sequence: TGTGCCAGCAGCTTATGGGCAGGGGACCCGGATTCACCCCTCCACTTT.

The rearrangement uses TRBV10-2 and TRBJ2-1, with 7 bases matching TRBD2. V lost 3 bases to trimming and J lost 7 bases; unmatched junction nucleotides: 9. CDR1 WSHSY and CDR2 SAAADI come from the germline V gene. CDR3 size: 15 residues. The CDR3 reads CASSDFAGVGNEQFF. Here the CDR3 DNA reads TGCGCCAGCAGTGATTTTGCGGGGGTTGGTAATGAGCAGTTCTTC.

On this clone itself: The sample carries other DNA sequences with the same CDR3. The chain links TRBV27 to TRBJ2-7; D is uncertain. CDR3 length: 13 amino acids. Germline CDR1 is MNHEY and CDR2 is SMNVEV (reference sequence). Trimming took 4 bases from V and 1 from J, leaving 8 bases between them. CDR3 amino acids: CASSSPGSYEQYF. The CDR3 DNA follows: TGTGCCAGCAGTTCCCCAGGATCCTACGAGCAGTACTTC.

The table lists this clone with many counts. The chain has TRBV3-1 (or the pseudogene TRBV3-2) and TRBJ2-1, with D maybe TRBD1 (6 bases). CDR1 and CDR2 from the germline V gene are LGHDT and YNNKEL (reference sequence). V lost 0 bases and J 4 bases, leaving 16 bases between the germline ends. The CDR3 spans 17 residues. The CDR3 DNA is TGTGCCAGCAGCCAAGAGGCCAGGGGTCTAGATTACAATGAGCAGTTCTTC. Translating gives CASSQEARGLDYNEQFF.

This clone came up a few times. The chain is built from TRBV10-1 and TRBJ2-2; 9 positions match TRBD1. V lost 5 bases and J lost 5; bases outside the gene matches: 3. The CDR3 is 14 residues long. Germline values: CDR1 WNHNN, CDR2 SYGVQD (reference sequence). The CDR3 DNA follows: TGCGCCAGCAGTACGACAGGGGGAACCGGGGAGCTGTTTTTT. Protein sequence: CASSTTGGTGELFF.

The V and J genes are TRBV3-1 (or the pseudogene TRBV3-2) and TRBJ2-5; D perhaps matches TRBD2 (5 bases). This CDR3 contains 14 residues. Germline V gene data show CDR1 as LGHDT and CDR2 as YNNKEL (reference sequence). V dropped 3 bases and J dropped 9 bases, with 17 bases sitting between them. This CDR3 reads CASSHSDEGPAQYF. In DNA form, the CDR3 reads TGTGCCAGCAGCCATAGCGATGAGGGTCCGGCCCAGTACTTC.

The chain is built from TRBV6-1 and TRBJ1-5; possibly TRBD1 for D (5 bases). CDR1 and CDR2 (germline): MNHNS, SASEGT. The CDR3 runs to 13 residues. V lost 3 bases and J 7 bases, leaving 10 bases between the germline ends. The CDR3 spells CASSDNRGQPQHF. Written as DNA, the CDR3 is TGTGCCAGCAGTGACAACCGGGGGCAGCCCCAGCATTTT.

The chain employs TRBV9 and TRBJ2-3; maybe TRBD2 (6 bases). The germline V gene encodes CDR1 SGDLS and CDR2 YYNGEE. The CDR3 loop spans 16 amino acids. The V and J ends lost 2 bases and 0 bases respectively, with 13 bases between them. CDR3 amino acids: CASSVGGAVSTDTQYF. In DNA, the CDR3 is TGTGCCAGCAGCGTGGGGGGTGCGGTAAGCACAGATACGCAGTATTTT. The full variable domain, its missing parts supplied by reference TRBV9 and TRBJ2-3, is DSGVTQTPKHLITATGQRVTLRCSPRSGDLSVYWYQQSLDQGLQFLIQYYNGEERAKGNILERFSAQQFPDLHSELNLSSLELGDSALYFCASSVGGAVSTDTQYFGPGTRLTVL.

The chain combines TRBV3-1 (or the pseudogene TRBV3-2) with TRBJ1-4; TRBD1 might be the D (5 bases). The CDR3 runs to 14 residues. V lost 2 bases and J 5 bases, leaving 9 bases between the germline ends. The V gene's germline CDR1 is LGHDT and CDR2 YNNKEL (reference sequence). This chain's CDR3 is CASSQSSGNEKLFF. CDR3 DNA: TGTGCCAGCAGCCAATCGTCAGGGAATGAAAAACTGTTTTTT.

This CDR3 reads CASSSSGGASDEQFF. CDR3 nucleotides: TGTGCCAGCAGCTCTAGCGGGGGGGCCAGTGATGAGCAGTTCTTC. The V and J genes are TRBV7-3 and TRBJ2-1; 12 bases are shared with TRBD2. V was clipped by 4 bases and J by 8 bases; unmatched bases: 6. The CDR3 runs 15 residues. The V gene's germline CDR1 is SGHTA and CDR2 FQGTGA.

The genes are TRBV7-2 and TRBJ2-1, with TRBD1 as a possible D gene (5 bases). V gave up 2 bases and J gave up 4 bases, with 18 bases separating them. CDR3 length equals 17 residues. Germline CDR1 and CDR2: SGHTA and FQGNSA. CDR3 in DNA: TGTGCCAGCAGCTTACAGGGTTCTCTCGCCAAGTACAATGAGCAGTTCTTC. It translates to CASSLQGSLAKYNEQFF. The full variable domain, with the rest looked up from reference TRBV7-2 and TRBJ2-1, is GAGVSQSPSNKVTEKGKDVELRCDPISGHTALYWYRQSLGQGLEFLIYFQGNSAPDKSGLPSDRFSAERTGGSVSTLTIQRTQQEDSAVYLCASSLQGSLAKYNEQFFGPGTRLTVL.

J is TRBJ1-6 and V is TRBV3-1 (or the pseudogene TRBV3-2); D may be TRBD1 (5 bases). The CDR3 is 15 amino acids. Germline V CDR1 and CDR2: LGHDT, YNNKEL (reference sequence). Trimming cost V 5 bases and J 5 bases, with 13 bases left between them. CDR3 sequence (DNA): TGTGCCAGCAGCTACAACAGGCCCAATAATTCACCCCTCCACTTT. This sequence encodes CASSYNRPNNSPLHF.

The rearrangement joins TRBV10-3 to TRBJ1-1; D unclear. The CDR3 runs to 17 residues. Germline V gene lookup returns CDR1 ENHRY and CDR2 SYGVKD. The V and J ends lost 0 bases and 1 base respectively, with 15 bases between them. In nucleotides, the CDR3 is TGTGCCATCAGTGAGTCCTACCAGGTTCCCGGGAACACTGAAGCTTTCTTT. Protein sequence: CAISESYQVPGNTEAFF.

The CDR3 nucleotides read TGTGCCACCAGTGAAGGGGAGGGCTACGAGCAGTACTTC. Translation gives CATSEGEGYEQYF. The chain couples TRBV24-1 to TRBJ2-7; 7 bases fit TRBD2. Germline loops: CDR1 KGHDR, CDR2 SFDVKD. CDR3 size: 13 residues. Trimming took 4 bases from V and 3 from J; bases not matched to a gene: 2.

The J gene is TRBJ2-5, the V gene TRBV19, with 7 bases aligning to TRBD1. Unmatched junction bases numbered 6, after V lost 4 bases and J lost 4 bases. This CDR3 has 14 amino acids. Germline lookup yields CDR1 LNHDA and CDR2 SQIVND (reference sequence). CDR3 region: CASSTGQTLETQYF. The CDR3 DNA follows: TGTGCCAGTAGTACGGGACAGACCTTAGAGACCCAGTACTTC.

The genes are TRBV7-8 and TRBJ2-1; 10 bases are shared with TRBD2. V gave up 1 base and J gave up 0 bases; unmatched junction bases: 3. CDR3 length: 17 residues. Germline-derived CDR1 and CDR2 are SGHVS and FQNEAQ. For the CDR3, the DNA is TGTGCCAGCAGCTTAGGGGCTAGCGGGGGCTCCTACAATGAGCAGTTCTTC. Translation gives CASSLGASGGSYNEQFF.

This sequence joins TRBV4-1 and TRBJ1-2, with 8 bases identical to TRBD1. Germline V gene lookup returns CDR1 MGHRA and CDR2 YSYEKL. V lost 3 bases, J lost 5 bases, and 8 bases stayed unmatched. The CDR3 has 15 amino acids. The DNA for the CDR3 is TGCGCCAGCAGCCACCCGGACAGGGATAGTTATGGCTACACCTTC. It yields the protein CASSHPDRDSYGYTF.

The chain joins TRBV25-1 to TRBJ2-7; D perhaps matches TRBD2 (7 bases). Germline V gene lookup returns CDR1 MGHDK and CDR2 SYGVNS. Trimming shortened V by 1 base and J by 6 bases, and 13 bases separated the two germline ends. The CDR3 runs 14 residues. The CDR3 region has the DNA TGTGCCAGCAGTGAATCGGGCGGGGGCCCCGAGCAGTACTTC. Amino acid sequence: CASSESGGGPEQYF.

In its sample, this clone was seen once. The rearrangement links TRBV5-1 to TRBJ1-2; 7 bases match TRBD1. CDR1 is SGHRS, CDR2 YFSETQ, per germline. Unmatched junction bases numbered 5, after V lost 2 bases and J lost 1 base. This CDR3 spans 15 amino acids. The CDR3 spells CASSFDRADNYGYTF. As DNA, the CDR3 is TGCGCCAGCAGCTTCGACAGGGCGGATAACTATGGCTACACCTTC.

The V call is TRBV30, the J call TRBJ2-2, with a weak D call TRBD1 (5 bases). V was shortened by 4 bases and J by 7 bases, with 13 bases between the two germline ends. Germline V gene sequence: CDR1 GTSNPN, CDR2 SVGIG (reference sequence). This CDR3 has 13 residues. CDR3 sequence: CAWTRQLNGELFF. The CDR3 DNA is TGTGCCTGGACCCGACAGTTAAACGGGGAGCTGTTTTTT.

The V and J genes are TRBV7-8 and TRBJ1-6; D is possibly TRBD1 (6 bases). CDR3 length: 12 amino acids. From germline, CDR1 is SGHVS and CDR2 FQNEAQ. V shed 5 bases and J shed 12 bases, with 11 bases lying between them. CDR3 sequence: CASSPTGQPLHF. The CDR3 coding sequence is TGTGCCAGCAGCCCGACAGGCCAACCCCTCCACTTT.

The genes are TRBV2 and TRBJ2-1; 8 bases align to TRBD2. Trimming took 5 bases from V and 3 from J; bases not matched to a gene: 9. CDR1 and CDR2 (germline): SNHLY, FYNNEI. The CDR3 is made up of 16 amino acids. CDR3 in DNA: TGTGCCAGCAGTTCTCCCGGGACTAGTCACTACAATGAGCAGTTCTTC. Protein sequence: CASSSPGTSHYNEQFF.

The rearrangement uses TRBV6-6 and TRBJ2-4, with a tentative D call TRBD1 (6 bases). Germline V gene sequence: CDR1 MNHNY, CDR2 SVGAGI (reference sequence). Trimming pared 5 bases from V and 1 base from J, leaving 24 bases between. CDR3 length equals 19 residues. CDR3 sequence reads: CASSPRESGRGLAKNIQYF. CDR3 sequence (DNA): TGTGCCAGCAGTCCCCGGGAATCCGGCAGGGGTTTGGCCAAAAACATTCAGTACTTC.

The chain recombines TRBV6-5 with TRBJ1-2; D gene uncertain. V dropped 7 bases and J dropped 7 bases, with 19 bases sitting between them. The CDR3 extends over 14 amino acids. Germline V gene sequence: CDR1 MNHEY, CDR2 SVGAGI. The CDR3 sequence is CASTSRVVKRGYTF. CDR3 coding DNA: TGTGCCAGCACCTCTCGGGTAGTAAAACGTGGCTACACCTTC.

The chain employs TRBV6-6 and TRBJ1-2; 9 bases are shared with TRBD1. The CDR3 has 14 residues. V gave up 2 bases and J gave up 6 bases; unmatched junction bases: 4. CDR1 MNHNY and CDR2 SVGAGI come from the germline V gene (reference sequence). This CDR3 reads CASSYDRGFDGYTF. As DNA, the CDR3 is TGTGCCAGCAGTTACGACAGGGGGTTTGATGGCTACACCTTC.

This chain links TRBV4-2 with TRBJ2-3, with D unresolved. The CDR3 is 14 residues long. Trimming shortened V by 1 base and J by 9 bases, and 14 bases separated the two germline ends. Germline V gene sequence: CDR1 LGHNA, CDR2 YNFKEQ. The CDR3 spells CASSQVSVLTTQYF. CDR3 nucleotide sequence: TGTGCCAGCAGCCAAGTTTCGGTACTCACCACGCAGTATTTT.